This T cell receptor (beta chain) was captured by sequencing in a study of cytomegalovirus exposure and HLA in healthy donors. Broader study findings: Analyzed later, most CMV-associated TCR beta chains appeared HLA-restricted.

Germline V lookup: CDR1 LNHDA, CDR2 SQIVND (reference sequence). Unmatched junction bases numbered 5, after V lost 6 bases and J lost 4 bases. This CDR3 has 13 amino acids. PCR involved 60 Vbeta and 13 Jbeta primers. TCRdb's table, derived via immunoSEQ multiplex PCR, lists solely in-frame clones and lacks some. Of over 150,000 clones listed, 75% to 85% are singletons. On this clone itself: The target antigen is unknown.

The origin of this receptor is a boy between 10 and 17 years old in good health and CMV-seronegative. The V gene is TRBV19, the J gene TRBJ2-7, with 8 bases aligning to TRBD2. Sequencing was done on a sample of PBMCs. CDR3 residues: CASSTSGGYEQYF. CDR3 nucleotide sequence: TGTGCCAGTAGCACTAGCGGAGGTTACGAGCAGTACTTC.